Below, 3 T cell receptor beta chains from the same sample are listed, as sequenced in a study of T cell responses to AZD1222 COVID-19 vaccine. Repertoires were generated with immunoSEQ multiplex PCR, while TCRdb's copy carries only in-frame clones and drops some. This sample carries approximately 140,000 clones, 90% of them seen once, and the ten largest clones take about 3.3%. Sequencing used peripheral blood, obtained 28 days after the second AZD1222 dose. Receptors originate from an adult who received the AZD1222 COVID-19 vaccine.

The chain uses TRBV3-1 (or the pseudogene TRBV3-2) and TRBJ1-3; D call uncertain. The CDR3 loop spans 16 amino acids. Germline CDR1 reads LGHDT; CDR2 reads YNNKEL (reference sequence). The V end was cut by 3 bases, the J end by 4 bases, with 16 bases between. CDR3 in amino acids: CASSQGWEGSGNTIYF. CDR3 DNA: TGTGCCAGCAGCCAGGGGTGGGAGGGATCCGGAAACACCATATATTTT.

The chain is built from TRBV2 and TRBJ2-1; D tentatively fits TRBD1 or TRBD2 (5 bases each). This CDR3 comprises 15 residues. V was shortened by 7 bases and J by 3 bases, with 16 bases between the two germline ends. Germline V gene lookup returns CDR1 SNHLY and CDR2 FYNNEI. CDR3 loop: CASTPGQGVYNEQFF. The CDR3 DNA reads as TGTGCCAGCACCCCGGGGCAAGGAGTCTACAATGAGCAGTTCTTC. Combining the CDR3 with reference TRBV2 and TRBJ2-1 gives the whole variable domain EPEVTQTPSHQVTQMGQEVILRCVPISNHLYFYWYRQILGQKVEFLVSFYNNEISEKSEIFDDQFSVERPDGSNFTLKIRSTKLEDSAMYFCASTPGQGVYNEQFFGPGTRLTVL.

The CDR3, as DNA: TGTGCCAGCACCGGGACTGCAGCGACCGGGGAGCTGTTTTTT. Translating gives CASTGTAATGELFF. The J gene is TRBJ2-2, the V gene TRBV6-4; a weak D match, TRBD2 (6 bases). The CDR3 runs to 14 residues. V dropped 7 bases and J dropped 5 bases, with 14 bases sitting between them. Looked up from germline, CDR1 is MRHNA and CDR2 is SNTAGT.